The sequence of this T cell receptor (beta chain) was determined in a study (dated by TCRdb to between 2015 and 2016). Notes on this clonotype: It lacks a known antigen. Per-base qualities were not stored, and no clone one base away is much larger.

Library prep was done by RT-PCR. Sequencer: Illumina MiSeq. TCRdb ran its own pipeline on the public reads, namely fastp trimming at Q25 and MiXCR clone calling, and kept in-frame beta chains. Identical CDR3 protein sequences are pooled into one entry, listed with their most common genes and DNA. The sample yields 550,000 to 750,000 distinct CDR3 sequences; approximately 15% were counted once. The top ten clones comprise roughly 3.6% of the sample. Taken from the germline V gene (reference sequence), the CDR1 and CDR2 loops are SEHNR and FQNEAQ. The CDR3 numbers 15 residues from cysteine through phenylalanine. Only CDR3 DNA is held: 45 bases, read in frame from base 1. V loses 2 bases, J loses 7 bases, and the germline ends lie 15 bases apart.

The V and J genes are TRBV7-9 and TRBJ2-1; the D gene cannot be named for sure. The sample consisted of memory CD4+ T cells from blood. The origin of this receptor is a female donor in good health, serving as a healthy control. For the CDR3, the sequence is CASSLPQGPRNEQFF. The nucleotides are TGTGCCAGCAGCTTACCCCAAGGACCCCGGAATGAGCAGTTCTTC.